A selection of T cell receptor beta chains follows, all from one sample in a study of cytomegalovirus exposure and HLA in healthy donors. Some clones are missing from TCRdb's copy, which holds only in-frame ones; the method was immunoSEQ multiplex PCR. The data hold about 330,000 clones, with roughly nine tenths observed a single time. The sequenced sample consisted of PBMCs. These receptors came from a woman aged 30 to 39 in good health and CMV-seropositive. CDR3s include the opening cysteine and the closing phenylalanine or tryptophan. Each record gives: CDR3 length, V gene, D gene, J gene, clone size, CDR3 protein, CDR3 DNA. The D gene is left open where the match is weak. Some rows mark clone size as missing; the rest say once, few, many or name a class of expanded clone.

>16|TRBV7-2|.|TRBJ1-5|.
CASSLSAQYSNQPQHF
TGTGCCAGCAGCTTATCGGCCCAGTATAGCAATCAGCCCCAGCATTTT
>12|TRBV30|.|TRBJ2-4|.
CAWMGDENIQYF
TGTGCCTGGATGGGAGATGAAAACATTCAGTACTTC
>16|TRBV27|TRBD2|TRBJ2-2|.
CASSLYSGANTGELFF
TGTGCCAGCAGTTTATATAGCGGGGCGAACACCGGGGAGCTGTTTTTT
>15|TRBV2|TRBD2|TRBJ2-3|.
CASSGTSASPLTQYF
TGTGCCAGCAGTGGGACTAGCGCCTCACCCCTTACGCAGTATTTT
>16|TRBV4-2|TRBD1|TRBJ2-7|.
CASSQVEGALTYEQYF
TGTGCCAGCAGCCAAGTTGAGGGGGCACTCACCTACGAGCAGTACTTC
>15|TRBV6-1|TRBD1|TRBJ2-7|.
CASSSGTGGKYEQYF
TGTGCCAGCAGCAGTGGGACAGGGGGCAAGTACGAGCAGTACTTC
>14|TRBV7-7|.|TRBJ2-7|.
CASSLEFCDYEQYF
TGTGCCAGCAGCTTAGAGTTTTGTGATTACGAGCAGTACTTC
>12|TRBV6-4|.|TRBJ2-2|.
CASRQGAGELFF
TGTGCCAGCAGACAGGGTGCCGGGGAGCTGTTTTTT
>15|TRBV9|.|TRBJ1-1|.
CASSPSRVRSTEAFF
TGTGCCAGCAGCCCAAGCAGGGTTCGGAGCACTGAAGCTTTCTTT
>12|TRBV27|.|TRBJ2-7|.
CASRLGPYEQYF
TGTGCCAGCAGACTAGGGCCCTACGAGCAGTACTTC
>14|TRBV30|.|TRBJ1-1|.
CARRSPGMNTEAFF
TGTGCCCGGAGGTCTCCGGGCATGAACACTGAAGCTTTCTTT
>13|TRBV28|.|TRBJ1-2|few
CASSFQGYYGYTF
TGTGCCAGCAGTTTTCAGGGGTACTATGGCTACACCTTC
>16|TRBV4-1|.|TRBJ2-7|.
CASSQDRKESSYEQYF
TGCGCCAGCAGCCAAGATAGGAAAGAGAGCTCCTACGAGCAGTACTTC
>14|TRBV30|TRBD1|TRBJ2-7|once
CAWSVGQALYEQYF
TGTGCCTGGAGTGTAGGACAGGCCCTCTACGAGCAGTACTTC
>17|TRBV7-2|.|TRBJ1-2|once
CASSLGVGRGSNYGYTF
TGTGCCAGCAGCTTAGGAGTCGGCCGGGGCTCAAACTATGGCTACACCTTC
>13|TRBV6-4|.|TRBJ2-3|.
CASSDSRGGTQYF
TGTGCCAGCAGTGACTCAAGAGGAGGTACGCAGTATTTT
>16|TRBV7-3|.|TRBJ2-2|.
CASSLLASQGSGELFF
TGTGCCAGCAGCTTATTAGCTAGCCAGGGGTCCGGGGAGCTGTTTTTT
>14|TRBV5-4|TRBD1|TRBJ1-2|.
CASSNPGTGYGYTF
TGTGCCAGCAGCAATCCCGGGACAGGGTATGGCTACACCTTC
>11|TRBV6-5|.|TRBJ1-2|.
CASRQVYGYTF
TGTGCCAGCAGACAGGTCTATGGCTACACCTTC
>16|TRBV27|.|TRBJ2-7|.
CASSFGAGLSSYEQYF
TGTGCCAGCAGTTTTGGGGCGGGATTGAGCTCCTACGAGCAGTACTTC
>16|TRBV11-2|.|TRBJ2-1|.
CASSLSAGSSYNEQFF
TGTGCCAGCAGCTTAAGTGCGGGAAGCTCCTACAATGAGCAGTTCTTC
>14|TRBV28|.|TRBJ1-3|.
CASSTMRVGNTIYF
TGTGCCAGCAGTACCATGAGGGTTGGAAACACCATATATTTT
>15|TRBV5-1|TRBD1|TRBJ2-7|.
CASSFRDRDPYEQYF
TGCGCCAGCAGCTTCCGGGACAGGGACCCCTACGAGCAGTACTTC
>16|TRBV19|TRBD2|TRBJ2-5|.
CATKPATSANQETQYF
TGTGCCACCAAACCAGCGACTAGCGCTAACCAAGAGACCCAGTACTTC
>16|TRBV14|TRBD2|TRBJ2-3|.
CASSHWLAGGTDTQYF
TGTGCCAGCAGCCATTGGCTAGCGGGGGGCACAGATACGCAGTATTTT
>16|TRBV30|.|TRBJ2-7|.
CAWSVLRTNSVYEQYF
TGTGCCTGGAGTGTACTTCGGACTAACTCCGTCTACGAGCAGTACTTC
>11|TRBV6-1|.|TRBJ1-5|.
CASREGQPQHF
TGTGCCAGCAGGGAGGGACAGCCCCAGCATTTT
>12|TRBV7-6|.|TRBJ2-7|.
CASSLHTSEQYF
TGTGCCAGCAGCTTACATACCTCCGAGCAGTACTTC
>16|TRBV5-1|TRBD1|TRBJ2-1|.
CASSGGRDRGQDEQFF
TGCGCCAGCAGCGGGGGCCGGGACAGGGGGCAAGATGAGCAGTTCTTC
>14|TRBV30|.|TRBJ1-4|.
CAWSVGGPAEKLFF
TGTGCCTGGAGTGTCGGGGGGCCGGCTGAAAAACTGTTTTTT
>15|TRBV2|TRBD2|TRBJ2-4|.
CASSETSGSSSIQYF
TGTGCCAGCAGTGAAACTAGCGGGAGTTCGAGCATTCAGTACTTC
>14|TRBV29-1|TRBD1|TRBJ1-6|.
CSVATGAGHSPLHF
TGCAGCGTTGCGACAGGGGCCGGCCATTCACCCCTCCACTTT
>15|TRBV4-3|.|TRBJ1-4|once
CASSHRLRPNEKLFF
TGCGCCAGCAGCCACCGCCTAAGGCCCAATGAAAAACTGTTTTTT
>16|TRBV10-3|.|TRBJ1-1|.
CAISELSGRGGTEAFF
TGTGCCATCAGTGAACTGTCGGGCAGAGGAGGCACTGAAGCTTTCTTT
>15|TRBV27|TRBD1|TRBJ1-2|.
CASSLSGTGPYGYTF
TGTGCCAGCAGTTTATCGGGGACAGGTCCCTATGGCTACACCTTC
>14|TRBV11-2|TRBD1|TRBJ1-5|once
CASSPTGVDQPQHF
TGTGCCAGCAGCCCTACAGGGGTCGATCAGCCCCAGCATTTT
>15|TRBV27|.|TRBJ1-5|.
CASSFLGDSNQPQHF
TGTGCCAGCAGTTTCTTGGGGGATAGCAATCAGCCCCAGCATTTT
>14|TRBV6-5|.|TRBJ2-7|.
CASGTRADSYEQYF
TGTGCCAGCGGGACGCGCGCGGACTCCTACGAGCAGTACTTC
>17|TRBV30|.|TRBJ1-5|few
CAWSARPRGLFDQPQHF
TGTGCCTGGAGCGCGCGCCCTCGGGGCCTATTTGATCAGCCCCAGCATTTT
>14|TRBV28|TRBD2|TRBJ2-3|.
CASSREGGTDTQYF
TGTGCCAGCAGTCGGGAGGGGGGGACAGATACGCAGTATTTT
>16|TRBV7-9|TRBD1|TRBJ1-1|.
CASSLAMLDREAEAFF
TGTGCCAGCAGCTTAGCGATGTTAGACAGGGAGGCTGAAGCTTTCTTT
>15|TRBV27|TRBD2|TRBJ2-3|.
CASRVLAGGLDTQYF
TGTGCCAGCAGAGTACTAGCGGGGGGGCTTGATACGCAGTATTTT
>14|TRBV27|TRBD2|TRBJ2-7|.
CASSPSGSAYEQYF
TGTGCCAGCAGTCCTAGCGGGAGTGCCTACGAGCAGTACTTC
>14|TRBV19|TRBD1|TRBJ1-5|.
CASSLGGGNQPQHF
TGTGCCAGTAGTTTAGGGGGCGGGAATCAGCCCCAGCATTTT
>17|TRBV30|TRBD2|TRBJ2-7|.
CAWMGLAGGQNSYEQYF
TGTGCCTGGATGGGACTAGCGGGAGGCCAAAACTCCTACGAGCAGTACTTC
>15|TRBV6-5|.|TRBJ2-1|.
CASSYSRSSYNEQFF
TGTGCCAGCAGTTACTCGCGAAGCTCCTACAATGAGCAGTTCTTC
>16|TRBV15|TRBD1|TRBJ2-7|once
CATSRAGTGGIDEQYF
TGTGCCACCAGCAGAGCTGGTACAGGGGGCATCGACGAGCAGTACTTC
>15|TRBV6-5|.|TRBJ2-7|.
CASIARTGSSYEQYF
TGTGCCAGCATCGCCCGGACGGGCAGCTCCTACGAGCAGTACTTC
>14|TRBV28|TRBD1|TRBJ1-2|.
CASSLTGVPYGYTF
TGTGCCAGCAGTCTAACAGGGGTCCCCTATGGCTACACCTTC
>14|TRBV6-1|.|TRBJ1-3|.
CASRSPGSGNTIYF
TGTGCCAGCAGGAGTCCGGGCTCTGGAAACACCATATATTTT
>14|TRBV7-2|.|TRBJ1-6|.
CASSTYRDNSPLHF
TGTGCCAGCAGCACGTACAGGGATAATTCACCCCTCCACTTT
>13|TRBV27|.|TRBJ1-5|.
CASSLQESQPQHF
TGTGCCAGCAGTTTACAGGAAAGTCAGCCCCAGCATTTT
>15|TRBV5-1|TRBD1|TRBJ1-3|few
CASSSGTASGNTIYF
TGCGCCAGCAGCTCAGGGACAGCCTCTGGAAACACCATATATTTT